The clone carrying this T cell receptor beta chain has more than one count but fewer than ten. The CDR3 runs 11 residues. The V gene's germline CDR1 is LGHNA and CDR2 YNFKEQ. Trimming pared 8 bases from V and 9 bases from J, leaving 11 bases between. The entry originates in a study of blood T cell repertoires in COVID-19. Clones were read by immunoSEQ multiplex PCR, and TCRdb kept only the in-frame ones, dropping some. The sample yields about 80,000 clones, approximately 78% seen once. The clonotype originates from a man aged 60-69 years with acute or convalescent COVID-19. J is TRBJ2-1 and V is TRBV4-2, with a tentative D call TRBD2 (5 bases). The specimen sequenced was peripheral blood. This CDR3 is CASQLEGEQFF. CDR3 nucleotides: TGTGCCAGCCAACTTGAGGGTGAGCAGTTCTTC.